This entry concerns a single TCR beta chain. Its antigen remains unidentified. The entry originates in a study of T cell clones after liver transplantation. Study-level information: Immunosuppression withdrawal was tried within 2 years after liver transplantation in this trial. A pre-transplant mixed lymphocyte reaction with TCRbeta sequencing defined graft-donor-reactive clones followed in post-transplant blood. HCV positivity affected three of eight recipients; the rest lacked autoimmune or viral indications. Whole-study results and caveats: Conclusions were preliminary, with small, heterogeneous patient groups.

The V gene end was trimmed by 2 bases and the J gene end by 6 bases; junction bases not matched to a gene: 5. Germline V CDR1 and CDR2: SGHDT, YYEEEE. The CDR3 covers 15 residues. Profiling relied on immunoSEQ multiplex PCR, and the TCRdb table lists in-frame clones only, not all of them. The data show more than 65,000 clones, over 70% seen once. This material consisted of CD4+ T cells from blood, taken 12 months after liver transplant. The clonotype originates from a human patient who received a liver transplant. The graft donor may account for some of the T cells. V and J are TRBV5-6 and TRBJ2-7; TRBD2 aligns across 13 bases. CDR3 nucleotide sequence: TGTGCCAGCAGCTTCGGACTAGCGGGAGAGAGCGAGCAGTACTTC. It codes for CASSFGLAGESEQYF.